These T cell receptor beta chains were read from a single sample in a study of T cell repertoires in cytomegalovirus infection. TCRdb redid the calling of the reads with MiXCR, one entry per CDR3 protein. The sample shows approximately 240,000 distinct CDR3 sequences, 10% to 15% of them seen only once. The material sequenced was PBMCs. These receptors were collected from a human donor in good health (CMV status not recorded). Some clones in this sample may be carry-over from other donors' samples. CDR3s include the opening cysteine and the closing phenylalanine or tryptophan. D genes are given only for firm matches. Where a row states a size, it is once, few, many or the class of an expanded clone; other rows omit it.

>TRBJ2-1|TRBV5-1|many|.
TGCGCCAGCAGCCATCAAGACGGGGTTCGGAATGAGCAGTTCTTC
CASSHQDGVRNEQFF
>TRBJ2-7|TRBV7-2|many|.
TGTGCCAGCAGCTTATCGGGGGCCGGGACAGCAGACTCCTACGAGCAGTACTTC
CASSLSGAGTADSYEQYF
>TRBJ2-1|TRBV19|few|.
TGTGCCAGTAAGGTGGGCTCCAGCTCCTACAATGAGCAGTTCTTC
CASKVGSSSYNEQFF
>TRBJ2-2|TRBV7-8|many|.
TGTGCCTCCTTTTCCGGGACACAGAACACCGGGGAGCTGTTTTTT
CASFSGTQNTGELFF
>TRBJ1-4|TRBV14|few|.
TGTGCCAGCAGCCGCTATGAAAAACTGTTTTTT
CASSRYEKLFF
>TRBJ2-7|TRBV28|many|.
TGTGCCACCAGAAGCACTTACGAGCAGTACTTC
CATRSTYEQYF
>TRBJ2-2|TRBV12-5|many|.
TGTGCTAGTGGCTCCGTTCTTAACCTCGGGACGATTAACACCGGGGAGCTGTTTTTT
CASGSVLNLGTINTGELFF
>TRBJ1-5|TRBV11-3|.|.
TGTGCCAGCAGCCTGACCTCGGGGATGGATCAGCCCCAGCATTTT
CASSLTSGMDQPQHF
>TRBJ2-7|TRBV7-9|many|TRBD2
TGTGCCAGCAGCAAGGGACTAGCGGGAGGGCCGGGCCACGAGCAGTACTTC
CASSKGLAGGPGHEQYF
>TRBJ1-1|TRBV6-2/TRBV6-3|few|TRBD1
TGTGCCAGCAGTTACGGTCCAGGGGGGGGCACTGAAGCTTTCTTT
CASSYGPGGGTEAFF
>TRBJ2-7|TRBV28|.|.
TGTGCCAGCAGTTCCCCTCCCCCCACCTACGAGCAGTACTTC
CASSSPPPTYEQYF
>TRBJ1-1|TRBV30|.|TRBD1
TGTGCCTGGAGTAGAAACAGGGGGTCGACTGAAGCTTTCTTT
CAWSRNRGSTEAFF
>TRBJ2-1|TRBV19|few|.
TGTGCCAGTAGTGTGGGACCGAGTGAGCAGTTCTTC
CASSVGPSEQFF
>TRBJ2-3|TRBV20-1|many|.
TGCAGTGCTAGTAGGGGGGAGCTGGCTAGCACAGATACGCAGTATTTT
CSASRGELASTDTQYF
>TRBJ2-1|TRBV11-3|few|.
TGTGCCAGCAGCTTAGGAGGGACCGAGGGCAATGAGCAGTTCTTC
CASSLGGTEGNEQFF
>TRBJ1-1|TRBV15|few|.
TGTGCCACCAGCATAGACTTGAACACTGAAGCTTTCTTT
CATSIDLNTEAFF
>TRBJ2-1|TRBV28|many|TRBD2
TGTGCCAGTACCCCGGGGGGGCCTACCTACAATGAGCAGTTCTTC
CASTPGGPTYNEQFF
>TRBJ2-1|TRBV6-1|many|TRBD2
TGTGCCAGCAGGATGGGGGGGTATCGAGTCAATGAGCAGTTCTTC
CASRMGGYRVNEQFF
>TRBJ2-3|TRBV7-8|medium-sized|TRBD2
TGTGCCAGCAGCCCTACCTCGGCTAGCGGGAGGGGTACAGATACGCAGTATTTT
CASSPTSASGRGTDTQYF
>TRBJ2-3|TRBV12-3/TRBV12-4|many|.
TGTGCCAGCAGTTTTTGGGGCACGTCTAGCACAGATACGCAGTATTTT
CASSFWGTSSTDTQYF
>TRBJ2-2|TRBV5-4|.|.
TGTGCCAGCAGCTTCCGACAAACCGGGGAGCTGTTTTTT
CASSFRQTGELFF
>TRBJ2-2|TRBV19|.|.
TGTGCCAGTAGTATAGTCAGGGTCGGGGCGAACACCGGGGAGCTGTTTTTT
CASSIVRVGANTGELFF
>TRBJ1-4|TRBV29-1|.|TRBD1
TGCAGCGCCATATTGACAGGGGGTGAAAAACTGTTTTTT
CSAILTGGEKLFF
>TRBJ1-5|TRBV19|.|.
TGTGCCAGTACCCCGGGGGGCGAACAGCCCCAGCATTTT
CASTPGGEQPQHF
>TRBJ2-6|TRBV7-2|many|.
TGTGCCAGCAGCTTAGGCGGCAGAATCCTCGGGGCCAACGTCCTGACTTTC
CASSLGGRILGANVLTF
>TRBJ2-3|TRBV10-3|few|TRBD2
TGTGCCATCAGTGAGTCCTTGCCTAGCGGGGGCACAGATACGCAGTATTTT
CAISESLPSGGTDTQYF
>TRBJ2-7|TRBV29-1|few|TRBD2
TGCAGCGTTGAAGCCCTAGCGGGACTCTACGAGCAGTACTTC
CSVEALAGLYEQYF
>TRBJ2-7|TRBV19|.|TRBD1
TGTGCCAGTAGTATAGGGTCGGGACAGGGGCACGACGAGCAGTACTTC
CASSIGSGQGHDEQYF
>TRBJ2-3|TRBV12-3/TRBV12-4|many|.
TGTGCCAGCAGCTCGAAGGTGGGAGTAGCAGATACGCAGTATTTT
CASSSKVGVADTQYF
>TRBJ2-3|TRBV14|.|TRBD2
TGTGCCAGCAGCCTATCAGCGGGATGGACAGATACGCAGTATTTT
CASSLSAGWTDTQYF
>TRBJ2-2|TRBV18|few|.
TGTGCCAGCTCACCACGTCGGGAAAGAAACACCGGGGAGCTGTTTTTT
CASSPRRERNTGELFF
>TRBJ2-5|TRBV5-5|few|.
TGTGCCAGCAGCTTGGGGGGGTCCCCCCTCACGGAGACCCAGTACTTC
CASSLGGSPLTETQYF
>TRBJ1-4|TRBV19|few|TRBD1
TGTGCCAGTAAGGGACAGATTAATGAAAAACTGTTTTTT
CASKGQINEKLFF
>TRBJ2-1|TRBV10-3|few|TRBD2
TGTGCCATCAGGGTAGCGGGAGCGCATGAGCAGTTCTTC
CAIRVAGAHEQFF
>TRBJ2-2|TRBV20-1|few|TRBD1
TGCAGTGCCAGGGGGCGCGGTAACACCGGGGAGCTGTTTTTT
CSARGRGNTGELFF
>TRBJ1-1|TRBV19|few|.
TGTGCCAGTAGGCGATACACTGAAGCTTTCTTT
CASRRYTEAFF
>TRBJ1-2|TRBV20-1|many|TRBD1
TGCAGTGCTACCACCCCGGACAGGGACTATGGCTACACCTTC
CSATTPDRDYGYTF
>TRBJ1-5|TRBV28|.|.
TGTGCCAGCAGTTTATACGTGGGGTCAGGGAATCAGCCCCAGCATTTT
CASSLYVGSGNQPQHF
>TRBJ1-2|TRBV4-3|.|.
TGCGCCAGCAGCCAAGAAGAAAGGACAGTCGGCTATGGCTACACCTTC
CASSQEERTVGYGYTF
>TRBJ1-5|TRBV19|many|.
TGTGCCAGTAGTAGCAACGGACCGACCCTTAGCAATCAGCCCCAGCATTTT
CASSSNGPTLSNQPQHF
>TRBJ2-5|TRBV24-1|many|TRBD1
TGTGCCACACGGGGACAGGGGGAGGGAGAGACCCAGTACTTC
CATRGQGEGETQYF
>TRBJ2-1|TRBV7-3|many|.
TGTGCCAGCAGCCAGGGACCTCCTAGCTCCTACAATGAGCAGTTCTTC
CASSQGPPSSYNEQFF
>TRBJ1-2|TRBV6-5|many|.
TGTGCCAGCAGTTACTCGAGTCAGGGGAGGGGTAACTATGGCTACACCTTC
CASSYSSQGRGNYGYTF
>TRBJ2-1|TRBV2|many|TRBD2
TGTGCCAGCGGTGGTCCGGGACTAGATAATGAGCAGTTCTTC
CASGGPGLDNEQFF
>TRBJ2-4|TRBV29-1|few|.
TGCAGCGTTGAAGGGATCGAGGCCCCCCTAGCCAAAAACATTCAGTACTTC
CSVEGIEAPLAKNIQYF
>TRBJ1-4|TRBV19|.|TRBD1
TGTGCCAGTGGGGACAGGGGAACGGCTGAAAAACTGTTTTTT
CASGDRGTAEKLFF
>TRBJ1-1|TRBV6-1|few|.
TGTGCCAGCAGCCGAGAGACAGGCCTCAACACTGAAGCTTTCTTT
CASSRETGLNTEAFF
>TRBJ1-2|TRBV12-3/TRBV12-4|many|.
TGTGCCAGCGACTCCGCGGACTATGGCTACACCTTC
CASDSADYGYTF
>TRBJ1-6|TRBV11-2|few|TRBD1
TGTGCCAGCAGCTTTGGGACAGGGTTTTCACCCCTCCACTTT
CASSFGTGFSPLHF
>TRBJ2-7|TRBV7-6|few|.
TGTGCCAGCGAAGCTAGTCCAGGGGGGGACAGGTACTACGAGCAGTACTTC
CASEASPGGDRYYEQYF